The 30 T cell receptor beta chains reported below all come from one sample, sequenced in a study of beta chain features in type 1 diabetes. Whole-study findings and limits: TCRB CDR3s were moderately but significantly shorter in Type 1 diabetes patients in all four CD4+ subsets.

The antigens of these receptors remain unknown. Expressed TCRB transcripts were sequenced because the entire RNA isolate underwent reverse transcription. The repertoire was sequenced with immunoSEQ multiplex PCR; TCRdb's copy has only in-frame clones and lacks some. Of over 150,000 clones listed, roughly 8% are singletons. Sequencing was done on a sample of central memory CD4+ T cells from blood. These receptors all come from a man younger than 35 with type 1 diabetes.

The sample holds many counts of this clone. The chain uses TRBV23-1 and TRBJ2-7; no clear D gene. TRBV23-1 is assigned to the ORF class and has an uncertain function. Between the trimmed V and J ends, which lost 7 bases and 2 bases, there was a span of 12 bases. The CDR3 totals 13 residues. CDR3 residues: CASIRSEPYEQYF. Written as DNA, the CDR3 is TGCGCCAGCATTCGGTCCGAGCCCTACGAGCAGTACTTC.

This chain uses TRBV7-2 with TRBJ2-1, with D possibly matching TRBD2 (5 bases). The V end was cut by 3 bases, the J end by 9 bases, with 9 bases between. The CDR3 contains 12 residues. CDR1 SGHTA and CDR2 FQGNSA come from the germline V gene. The DNA for the CDR3 is TGTGCCAGCAGCTTGAATGAGGGTGAGCAGTTCTTC. Protein product: CASSLNEGEQFF.

This clone was seen a handful of times. The chain employs TRBV27 and TRBJ2-1, with a weak D call TRBD2 (6 bases). This CDR3 region has 14 residues. Germline-derived CDR1 and CDR2 are MNHEY and SMNVEV (reference sequence). Trimming shortened V by 8 bases and J by 9 bases, and 20 bases separated the two germline ends. The CDR3 spells CASSYGRGLVEQFF. In DNA form, the CDR3 reads TGTGCCAGCTCTTATGGTAGGGGACTCGTTGAGCAGTTCTTC.

This clone was counted a few times. J is TRBJ2-3 and V is TRBV28; no firm D call. CDR1 MDHEN and CDR2 SYDVKM come from the germline V gene. The CDR3 length is 15 residues. V was clipped by 4 bases and J by 0 bases, with 11 bases between them. The CDR3 reads CASSYGAVSTDTQYF. In nucleotides, the CDR3 is TGTGCCAGCAGTTATGGAGCCGTAAGCACAGATACGCAGTATTTT. Complete variable domain (other parts from reference TRBV28 and TRBJ2-3): DVKVTQSSRYLVKRTGEKVFLECVQDMDHENMFWYRQDPGLGLRLIYFSYDVKMKEKGDIPEGYSVSREKKERFSLILESASTNQTSMYLCASSYGAVSTDTQYFGPGTRLTVL.

This clone was seen more than once but under ten times. The chain has TRBV19 and TRBJ2-2, with D possibly matching TRBD2 (6 bases). The germline V gene has CDR1 LNHDA and CDR2 SQIVND (reference sequence). V was shortened by 4 bases and J by 2 bases, with 17 bases between the two germline ends. There are 17 residues in the CDR3. The CDR3 bases are TGTGCCAGTAGTACGGCGGCTCGGGGGATTAACACCGGGGAGCTGTTTTTT. Its translation: CASSTAARGINTGELFF.

The J gene is TRBJ2-5, the V gene TRBV28, with a tentative D call TRBD2 (6 bases). The CDR3 is 14 residues long. Germline V gene lookup returns CDR1 MDHEN and CDR2 SYDVKM. Trimming took 7 bases from V and 4 from J, leaving 16 bases between them. CDR3 sequence (DNA): TGTGCCAGCAATAGCGTCGCGGGGAGAGAGACCCAGTACTTC. This encodes CASNSVAGRETQYF.

This clone was found a few times. This chain joins TRBV7-9 and TRBJ2-7; no reliable D call. V shed 5 bases and J shed 0 bases, with 14 bases lying between them. Germline V gene data show CDR1 as SEHNR and CDR2 as FQNEAQ (reference sequence). The CDR3 spans 15 residues. CDR3 sequence reads: CASSRAYYSSYEQYF. The CDR3, as DNA: TGTGCCAGCAGCAGAGCCTACTATAGCTCCTACGAGCAGTACTTC.

The chain is built from TRBV11-2 and TRBJ2-2, with D maybe TRBD1 (5 bases). The CDR3 is made up of 13 amino acids. V was trimmed by 5 bases and J by 7 bases, leaving 11 bases between them. The germline CDR1 and CDR2 sequences are SGHAT and FQNNGV. The CDR3 loop reads CASSQGARGELFF. The CDR3, as DNA: TGTGCCAGCAGCCAAGGGGCTCGCGGGGAGCTGTTTTTT.

This clone was found a few times. This chain joins TRBV29-1 and TRBJ2-3, with 7 bases lining up with TRBD1. The CDR3 has 13 amino acids. Germline trimming cut 5 bases from V and 2 bases from J; bases unmatched to any gene: 4. Germline V gene data show CDR1 as SQVTM and CDR2 as ANQGSEA. The CDR3 spells CSVLGQTTDTQYF. The CDR3 DNA is TGCAGCGTTTTGGGACAGACCACAGATACGCAGTATTTT.

V is TRBV19 and J is TRBJ2-1; TRBD2 matches at 10 bases. The CDR3 spans 16 residues. J was trimmed by 6 bases and V by 5 bases; bases with no gene match: 10. CDR1 is LNHDA and CDR2 is SQIVND in the germline V gene (reference sequence). CDR3 region: CASSLQSGGALNEQFF. For the CDR3, the DNA is TGTGCCAGTAGTTTGCAAAGCGGGGGGGCACTCAATGAGCAGTTCTTC. Variable domain in full (rest from reference TRBV19 and TRBJ2-1): DGGITQSPKYLFRKEGQNVTLSCEQNLNHDAMYWYRQDPGQGLRLIYYSQIVNDFQKGDIAEGYSVSREKKESFPLTVTSAQKNPTAFYLCASSLQSGGALNEQFFGPGTRLTVL.

The chain links TRBV19 to TRBJ1-1; no firm D call. Germline assignment: CDR1 LNHDA and CDR2 SQIVND (reference sequence). Trimming pared 4 bases from V and 3 bases from J, leaving 9 bases between. CDR3 length: 13 amino acids. The CDR3 region is CASSNWEDTEAFF. The CDR3, as DNA: TGTGCCAGTAGTAATTGGGAGGACACTGAAGCTTTCTTT.

The chain couples TRBV6-1 to TRBJ2-5; 7 bases map to TRBD1. This CDR3 is built from 13 residues. Per the germline V gene, CDR1 is MNHNS and CDR2 is SASEGT. V was pared by 7 bases and J by 7 bases, with 9 bases of the junction left unmatched. The CDR3 DNA reads TGTGCCAGCACTCACAGGGGTTCAGGGACCCAGTACTTC. Translation gives CASTHRGSGTQYF.

The V and J genes are TRBV7-2 and TRBJ2-7, with TRBD2 identical over 8 bases. Germline CDR1 and CDR2: SGHTA and FQGNSA. CDR3 size: 15 residues. V gave up 5 bases and J gave up 3 bases; unmatched junction bases: 9. The CDR3 here is CASSATPGLGYEQYF. As DNA, the CDR3 is TGTGCCAGCAGCGCGACGCCGGGACTAGGCTACGAGCAGTACTTC.

This clone was counted a few times. The chain uses TRBV5-4 and TRBJ2-3; no firm D call. Between the trimmed V and J ends, which lost 4 bases and 0 bases, there was a span of 12 bases. Germline V lookup: CDR1 SGHNT, CDR2 YYREEE (reference sequence). CDR3 size: 15 residues. The CDR3 sequence: CASSLEATSTDTQYF. The CDR3 bases are TGTGCCAGCAGCCTAGAAGCGACTAGCACAGATACGCAGTATTTT.

The rearrangement uses TRBV11-2 and TRBJ2-5; 12 bases line up with TRBD2. V lost 1 base, J lost 7 bases, and 7 bases stayed unmatched. CDR3 length: 16 residues. The germline gives CDR1 SGHAT, CDR2 FQNNGV. The CDR3 spells CASSLVASGGVRTQYF. DNA for the CDR3: TGTGCCAGCAGCTTAGTGGCTAGCGGGGGGGTCCGGACCCAGTACTTC.

This clone was counted only a few times. Here the CDR3 reads CASSPPQGTEAFF. CDR3 bases: TGTGCCAGCAGCCCCCCCCAGGGGACTGAAGCTTTCTTT. The rearrangement uses TRBV7-9 and TRBJ1-1, with D possibly matching TRBD1 (6 bases). The CDR3 has 13 amino acids. Trimming left V 5 bases short and J 5 bases short, with 12 bases between. Germline V lookup: CDR1 SEHNR, CDR2 FQNEAQ (reference sequence).

This rearrangement joins TRBV6-5 to TRBJ1-2; 7 bases map to TRBD1. CDR1 is MNHEY and CDR2 is SVGAGI in the germline V gene. V was pared by 10 bases and J by 4 bases, with 6 bases of the junction left unmatched. The CDR3 is 12 residues long. In DNA form, the CDR3 reads TGTGCCACTCTAAGGGACAGCTATGGCTACACCTTC. Translated: CATLRDSYGYTF.

This clone occurred a few times. This rearrangement joins TRBV27 to TRBJ2-3; 8 nucleotides line up with TRBD1. CDR1 is MNHEY, CDR2 SMNVEV, per germline (reference sequence). J was trimmed by 2 bases and V by 5 bases; bases with no gene match: 9. CDR3 length: 16 amino acids. The CDR3 bases are TGTGCCAGCAGTAACTCCCGGGACAGGTCCACAGATACGCAGTATTTT. Translating gives CASSNSRDRSTDTQYF.

This rearrangement joins TRBV5-1 to TRBJ2-7; TRBD2 matches at 7 bases. Trimming at V came to 0 bases and at J to 7 bases, leaving 13 bases not matched to a gene. Germline lookup yields CDR1 SGHRS and CDR2 YFSETQ. This CDR3 comprises 16 residues. The CDR3 sequence is CASSLVLAGDRREQYF. For the CDR3, the DNA is TGCGCCAGCAGCTTGGTACTGGCGGGGGATCGTCGGGAGCAGTACTTC. The full variable domain, rest sourced from reference TRBV5-1 and TRBJ2-7, is KAGVTQTPRYLIKTRGQQVTLSCSPISGHRSVSWYQQTPGQGLQFLFEYFSETQRNKGNFPGRFSGRQFSNSRSEMNVSTLELGDSALYLCASSLVLAGDRREQYFGPGTRLTVT.

This chain's CDR3 is CASSPGQASRGEQFF. The CDR3 DNA reads as TGTGCCAGCAGCCCGGGACAGGCCTCCAGGGGTGAGCAGTTCTTC. The rearrangement uses TRBV9 and TRBJ2-1, with 8 nucleotides matching TRBD1. Germline V lookup: CDR1 SGDLS, CDR2 YYNGEE. The CDR3 runs to 15 residues. The V gene end was trimmed by 4 bases and the J gene end by 9 bases; junction bases not matched to a gene: 12.

This clone was counted only a few times. The chain recombines TRBV7-9 with TRBJ2-1, with TRBD1 matching over 11 bases. This CDR3 region has 14 residues. CDR1 is SEHNR, CDR2 FQNEAQ, per germline (reference sequence). The trim removed 10 bases at V and 5 bases at J, leaving 7 bases unmatched. The CDR3 protein is CAIGQGAGNNEQFF. The CDR3 nucleotides read TGTGCCATAGGACAGGGGGCGGGGAACAATGAGCAGTTCTTC.

This clone was detected only a few times. The chain employs TRBV19 and TRBJ1-3; TRBD1 agrees at 7 bases. The trim removed 7 bases at V and 3 bases at J, leaving 6 bases unmatched. Germline V CDR1 and CDR2: LNHDA, SQIVND (reference sequence). The CDR3 totals 14 residues. The CDR3 coding sequence is TGTGCCAGTATCCAAGACAGGGATGGAAACACCATATATTTT. It is translated as CASIQDRDGNTIYF.

This clone was counted only a few times. J is TRBJ1-1 and V is TRBV27; D is undetermined. Germline V gives CDR1 MNHEY, CDR2 SMNVEV (reference sequence). V was clipped by 3 bases and J by 2 bases, with 19 bases between them. This CDR3 contains 17 residues. The CDR3 DNA sequence: TGTGCCAGCAGTTTCGACCGGTCAGGTTCCTCTAACACTGAAGCTTTCTTT. Translated, it gives CASSFDRSGSSNTEAFF.

This clone occurred many times. This chain connects TRBV19 to TRBJ2-3; D is undetermined. Trimming took 5 bases from V and 6 from J, leaving 15 bases between them. Germline-derived CDR1 and CDR2 are LNHDA and SQIVND (reference sequence). The CDR3 is 14 amino acids. The CDR3 region is CASSPRRSEDTQYF. The DNA for the CDR3 is TGTGCCAGTAGTCCCCGGAGATCAGAGGATACGCAGTATTTT.

The V and J genes are TRBV19 and TRBJ2-3; 15 nucleotides match TRBD2. V lost 9 bases, J lost 4 bases, and 5 bases stayed unmatched. The CDR3 extends over 15 amino acids. Germline CDR1 reads LNHDA; CDR2 reads SQIVND (reference sequence). The CDR3 loop reads CASGLAGGISDTQYF. In DNA form, the CDR3 reads TGTGCCAGCGGACTAGCGGGAGGGATCTCAGATACGCAGTATTTT.

The chain is built from TRBV5-1 and TRBJ2-5; 10 bases match TRBD1. CDR1 and CDR2 from the germline V gene are SGHRS and YFSETQ. The CDR3 spans 15 residues. Trimming removed 4 bases from V and 2 bases from J; junction bases left unmatched: 5. CDR3 in amino acids: CASSEGQGSQETQYF. CDR3 nucleotide sequence: TGCGCCAGCAGCGAGGGACAGGGGTCTCAAGAGACCCAGTACTTC.

This clone was detected a few times. The gene calls are TRBV28 and TRBJ2-7; TRBD1 matches 12 bases. V shed 7 bases and J 10 bases; nucleotides not matched to a gene: 5. The germline CDR1 and CDR2 sequences are MDHEN and SYDVKM. The CDR3 loop spans 12 amino acids. The CDR3, as DNA: TGTGCCAGCAAAGGGACAGGGGGCGTCCAGTACTTC. Its translation is CASKGTGGVQYF.

This clone was seen more than once but under ten times. CDR3 amino acids: CASSLAGTGSQGYGYTF. The CDR3 nucleotides are TGTGCCAGCAGTTTAGCCGGGACAGGGTCCCAGGGTTATGGCTACACCTTC. V gene TRBV28 combines with J gene TRBJ1-2, with TRBD1 matching 9 bases. V lost 2 bases to trimming and J lost 5 bases; unmatched junction nucleotides: 12. This CDR3 spans 17 amino acids. Germline V gene sequence: CDR1 MDHEN, CDR2 SYDVKM.

The chain links TRBV27 to TRBJ2-7; weak D call: TRBD2 (6 bases). The germline CDR1 and CDR2 sequences are MNHEY and SMNVEV (reference sequence). The V gene lost 2 bases and the J gene lost 3 bases, with 14 bases spanning the gap. The length of the CDR3 is 15 residues. CDR3 amino acids: CASSLKGTSYYEQYF. The CDR3 DNA follows: TGTGCCAGCAGTTTAAAGGGGACTTCTTACTACGAGCAGTACTTC.

This clone was observed a handful of times. V is TRBV28 and J is TRBJ1-2; no definite D call. Germline loops: CDR1 MDHEN, CDR2 SYDVKM. The CDR3 runs to 14 residues. Trimming pared 3 bases from V and 7 bases from J, leaving 15 bases between. The CDR3 DNA sequence: TGTGCCAGCAGTTTCGGTCTCACGGTTAGTGGCTACACCTTC. Amino acids: CASSFGLTVSGYTF.